The 2 T cell receptor beta chains below come from one sample, sequenced in a study of cytomegalovirus exposure and HLA in healthy donors. The PCR ran on 60 Vbeta and 13 Jbeta primers. TCRdb's table, derived via immunoSEQ multiplex PCR, lists solely in-frame clones and lacks some. There are 200,000 to 250,000 clones in the sample; over 75% occur only once, and 0.2% to 0.25% lies in the top ten. Sequenced sample: PBMCs. The receptors come from a girl aged 2 to 9 in good health and CMV-seronegative.

The CDR3 coding sequence is TGTGCCAGCAGGGGGTGGAAGGGGCCACGATGGGGCTACACCTTC. Amino acids: CASRGWKGPRWGYTF. The rearrangement links TRBV21-1 to TRBJ1-2; the D call of TRBD1 is as the table states it, not checked on the DNA. TRBV21-1 is assigned pseudogene status. This CDR3 region has 15 residues.

The chain links TRBV6-5 to TRBJ1-6; weak D call: TRBD1 (5 bases). This CDR3 spans 14 amino acids. Germline lookup yields CDR1 MNHEY and CDR2 SVGAGI. V lost 5 bases and J lost 9, with 14 bases in between. The DNA for the CDR3 is TGTGCCAGCAGTCAGCAGGGAATCACTTCACCCCTCCACTTT. Translated: CASSQQGITSPLHF.